This T cell receptor beta chain was sequenced in a study of shared clonotypes between healthy human individuals. At the level of the study: Researchers assigned three CD4 naive, three CD4 memory, two CD8 naive and one CD8 memory plate to each donor.

CDR1 is SEHNR and CDR2 is FQNEAQ in the germline V gene (reference sequence). Trimming took 1 base from V and 4 from J, leaving 6 bases between them. This CDR3 has 13 amino acids. Clones were sequenced by immunoSEQ multiplex PCR, and TCRdb holds only the in-frame ones, with some missing. The sample holds over a million clones, about 84% seen once. On this clone itself: This specimen includes other DNA sequences encoding the same CDR3.

CD45RA-negative memory and CD45RA+ naive subsets were split from the CD4+ cells. V is TRBV7-9 and J is TRBJ2-3; a possible D gene is TRBD2 (5 bases). This TCR came from a young man in good health. Some clones in this sample may be carry-over from other donors' samples. The sample was memory CD4+ T cells from PBMCs. The subset is: CD45RA-negative fraction. The CDR3 DNA reads TGTGCCAGCAGCTTAGGGGGAGCAGATACGCAGTATTTT. Amino acids: CASSLGGADTQYF.